This TCR beta chain was profiled in a study of cytomegalovirus exposure and HLA in healthy donors. Study observations and caveats: Per a later analysis, HLA-associated TCR beta chains showed more clonal expansion than other, equally common TCR beta chains.

This clone appeared once. As yet, its antigen is unknown. The study ran its PCR with 60 Vbeta and 13 Jbeta primers. Libraries were prepared by immunoSEQ multiplex PCR; TCRdb keeps only in-frame clonotypes and omits some of them. Of over 150,000 clones in the sample, about 72% are singletons; the top ten hold more than 3.5%. The clonotype was recovered from a man aged 25-45 years in good health and CMV-seropositive. Material for sequencing was PBMCs.

CDR3 amino acids: CASSLGPEQGSTAPLHF. CDR3 coding DNA: TGTGCCAGCAGCTTAGGCCCGGAACAGGGGAGTACGGCACCCCTCCACTTT. The chain joins TRBV11-2 to TRBJ1-6; 7 bases are shared with TRBD1. Germline V gives CDR1 SGHAT, CDR2 FQNNGV. J gave up 11 bases and V 1 base, and 14 bases lay outside the gene matches. CDR3 length equals 17 residues. The full variable domain, in which reference TRBV11-2 and TRBJ1-6 provide the parts outside the CDR3, is EAGVAQSPRYKIIEKRQSVAFWCNPISGHATLYWYQQILGQGPKLLIQFQNNGVVDDSQLPKDRFSAERLKGVDSTLKIQPAKLEDSAVYLCASSLGPEQGSTAPLHFGNGTRLTVT.